The 29 T cell receptor beta chains below come from one sample, sequenced in a study of long-term antiretroviral therapy in people with HIV. Samples were assayed with immunoSEQ v3.0 at survey level. TCRdb keeps only in-frame clones here, not all; method: immunoSEQ multiplex PCR. The sample records about 39,000 clones, roughly 90% being singletons. Sequencing was performed on unsorted PBMCs, taken 1.2 years after starting antiretroviral therapy. These receptor sequences come from a woman aged 45 to 65 with HIV.

The rearrangement links TRBV9 to TRBJ2-1; 9 bases match TRBD1. This CDR3 has 14 residues. Germline V lookup: CDR1 SGDLS, CDR2 YYNGEE. V dropped 3 bases and J dropped 8; count of bases not matched to a gene: 6. CDR3 coding DNA: TGTGCCAGCAGCGCAAACAGGGGGCGAGATGAGCAGTTCTTC. It translates to CASSANRGRDEQFF.

This clone was counted only a few times. The V and J genes are TRBV11-2 and TRBJ1-2; D gene unclear. CDR1 is SGHAT, CDR2 FQNNGV, per germline. Trimming cost V 1 base and J 0 bases, with 9 bases left between them. The CDR3 covers 15 residues. CDR3 in amino acids: CASSLVADSNYGYTF. As DNA, the CDR3 is TGTGCCAGCAGCTTAGTGGCAGACTCTAACTATGGCTACACCTTC.

J is TRBJ1-1 and V is TRBV19; D is ambiguous. The CDR3 spans 10 residues. CDR1 LNHDA and CDR2 SQIVND come from the germline V gene (reference sequence). Between the trimmed V and J ends, which lost 5 bases and 12 bases, there was a span of 10 bases. The CDR3 protein is CASSLLETFF. For the CDR3, the DNA is TGTGCCAGTAGTCTACTAGAAACTTTCTTT.

This chain links TRBV7-2 with TRBJ2-3; D may match TRBD1 or TRBD2 (5 bases each). CDR3 length: 17 amino acids. Germline assignment: CDR1 SGHTA and CDR2 FQGNSA. V was shortened by 3 bases and J by 1 base, with 17 bases between the two germline ends. The CDR3 nucleotides read TGTGCCAGCAGCTTGATATCTGGGACGCCGGGCACAGATACGCAGTATTTT. It codes for CASSLISGTPGTDTQYF.

The rearrangement joins TRBV7-9 to TRBJ2-7; 10 bases agree with TRBD2. V lost 5 bases and J lost 0; bases outside the gene matches: 7. Germline V gene data show CDR1 as SEHNR and CDR2 as FQNEAQ (reference sequence). This CDR3 region has 16 residues. The CDR3 DNA reads as TGTGCCAGCAGCGGCCCGACTAGCGGGCTCTCCTACGAGCAGTACTTC. Its translation is CASSGPTSGLSYEQYF. Full variable domain (outside the CDR3, taken from reference TRBV7-9 and TRBJ2-7): DTGVSQNPRHKITKRGQNVTFRCDPISEHNRLYWYRQTLGQGPEFLTYFQNEAQLEKSRLLSDRFSAERPKGSFSTLEIQRTEQGDSAMYLCASSGPTSGLSYEQYFGPGTRLTVT.

The chain uses TRBV5-6 and TRBJ1-2, with D possibly matching TRBD1 (6 bases). In germline, CDR1 is SGHDT, CDR2 YYEEEE. V lost 1 base, J lost 6 bases, and 7 bases lay in between. The CDR3 sequence is 12 residues long. The CDR3 DNA reads as TGTGCCAGCAGCTTGTGGGACAATGGCTACACCTTC. Translating gives CASSLWDNGYTF.

A few counts support this clone. The rearrangement uses TRBV11-3 and TRBJ2-2; no definite D call. CDR3 length: 15 residues. Trimming shortened V by 4 bases and J by 4 bases, and 13 bases separated the two germline ends. Per the germline V gene, CDR1 is SGHNT and CDR2 is YENEEA. CDR3: CASSSSLWGTGELFF. The CDR3 region has the DNA TGTGCCAGCAGCTCGTCACTCTGGGGCACCGGGGAGCTGTTTTTT.

This clone has a single count. The rearrangement joins TRBV18 to TRBJ1-1; D might be TRBD1 (5 bases). CDR3 length: 12 amino acids. Trimming cost V 9 bases and J 3 bases, with 11 bases left between them. The germline CDR1 and CDR2 sequences are KGHSH and LQKENI. The CDR3 DNA is TGTGCCAGTAGACTAGGGGACACTGAAGCTTTCTTT. This sequence encodes CASRLGDTEAFF.

V is TRBV19 and J is TRBJ2-2; TRBD2 agrees at 12 bases. The CDR3 is 18 residues long. V was pared by 6 bases and J by 5 bases, with 13 bases of the junction left unmatched. Germline loops: CDR1 LNHDA, CDR2 SQIVND (reference sequence). In nucleotides, the CDR3 is TGTGCCAGTAGGGGGACCCGGACTAGCGGGACCTTGACCGGGGAGCTGTTTTTT. This sequence encodes CASRGTRTSGTLTGELFF. Full variable domain (missing parts from reference TRBV19 and TRBJ2-2): DGGITQSPKYLFRKEGQNVTLSCEQNLNHDAMYWYRQDPGQGLRLIYYSQIVNDFQKGDIAEGYSVSREKKESFPLTVTSAQKNPTAFYLCASRGTRTSGTLTGELFFGEGSRLTVL.

The DNA of the CDR3 is TGTGCCAGCAGCCCTCCGAGGGGCAACACTGAAGCTTTCTTT. Amino acid sequence: CASSPPRGNTEAFF. This rearrangement joins TRBV7-2 to TRBJ1-1, with D tentatively TRBD1 (5 bases). V lost 5 bases and J lost 2, with 12 bases in between. Germline lookup yields CDR1 SGHTA and CDR2 FQGNSA. The CDR3 runs 14 residues.

This clone was found a few times. This chain joins TRBV29-1 and TRBJ1-5; D ambiguous. Trimming removed 7 bases from V and 2 bases from J, with 12 bases in between. The CDR3 sequence is 13 residues long. CDR1 SQVTM and CDR2 ANQGSEA come from the germline V gene. The CDR3 is CSARNGGNQPQHF. The DNA of the CDR3 is TGCAGCGCCCGAAACGGGGGCAATCAGCCCCAGCATTTT.

The chain carries TRBV18 and TRBJ1-2; D is possibly TRBD1 (5 bases). The CDR3 sequence is 15 residues long. Germline V CDR1 and CDR2: KGHSH, LQKENI. V lost 4 bases to trimming and J lost 6 bases, with 18 bases between them. The CDR3: CASSQNAPGRNGYTF. Here the CDR3 DNA reads TGTGCCAGCTCACAAAACGCGCCAGGGCGGAATGGCTACACCTTC.

This clone is a singleton in its sample. V is TRBV5-6 and J is TRBJ2-2; D may be TRBD1 (6 bases). Between the trimmed V and J ends, which lost 2 bases and 2 bases, there was a span of 13 bases. CDR1 is SGHDT and CDR2 is YYEEEE in the germline V gene. The CDR3 is 16 amino acids. The CDR3 nucleotides read TGTGCCAGCAGCTTCGACAGGTATACCAACACCGGGGAGCTGTTTTTT. Translating it yields CASSFDRYTNTGELFF.

This chain uses TRBV27 with TRBJ1-2; D not certain. The germline V gene encodes CDR1 MNHEY and CDR2 SMNVEV (reference sequence). The length of the CDR3 is 15 residues. V was trimmed by 5 bases and J by 8 bases, leaving 21 bases between them. The chain's CDR3 is CASSPLGGQKRGYTF. CDR3 nucleotide sequence: TGTGCCAGCAGTCCCCTGGGAGGGCAGAAACGAGGCTACACCTTC.

The chain employs TRBV18 and TRBJ1-6; D uncertain. This CDR3 has 14 residues. Trimming shortened V by 6 bases and J by 5 bases, and 11 bases separated the two germline ends. The germline CDR1 and CDR2 sequences are KGHSH and LQKENI. The DNA of the CDR3 is TGTGCCAGCTCGGCGGCAGGTGATAATTCACCCCTCCACTTT. This translates into CASSAAGDNSPLHF. Full variable domain (remainder filled in from reference TRBV18 and TRBJ1-6): NAGVMQNPRHLVRRRGQEARLRCSPMKGHSHVYWYRQLPEEGLKFMVYLQKENIIDESGMPKERFSAEFPKEGPSILRIQQVVRGDSAAYFCASSAAGDNSPLHFGNGTRLTVT.

The chain links TRBV5-1 to TRBJ2-7; no clear D gene. The CDR3 covers 13 residues. Germline V gene data show CDR1 as SGHRS and CDR2 as YFSETQ. The V and J ends lost 4 bases and 0 bases respectively, with 8 bases between them. The CDR3 DNA reads TGCGCCAGCAGCGCTGTAAGCTCCTACGAGCAGTACTTC. Its protein product is CASSAVSSYEQYF.

This chain connects TRBV5-3 to TRBJ1-3, with D uncertain. TRBV5-3 is an open reading frame whose function is uncertain. The CDR3 spans 16 residues. V lost 4 bases, J lost 0 bases, and 14 bases lay in between. The CDR3 spells CARSARTVVSGNTIYF. The CDR3 nucleotides are TGTGCCAGAAGCGCGCGGACCGTCGTCTCTGGAAACACCATATATTTT.

The rearrangement uses TRBV5-4 and TRBJ1-2; 8 positions match TRBD1. The CDR3 is made up of 13 amino acids. Germline trimming cut 4 bases from V and 8 bases from J; bases unmatched to any gene: 7. The V gene's germline CDR1 is SGHNT and CDR2 YYREEE (reference sequence). DNA of the CDR3: TGTGCCAGCAGCGCCGACAGGGGTCAAGGCTACACCTTC. Residues: CASSADRGQGYTF.

The table lists this clone with a few counts. The genes are TRBV19 and TRBJ1-5, with unresolved D. Germline CDR1 and CDR2: LNHDA and SQIVND (reference sequence). The V and J ends lost 5 bases and 2 bases respectively, with 13 bases between them. The CDR3 is 15 residues long. The CDR3: CASSVLSGGNQPQHF. The DNA for the CDR3 is TGTGCCAGTAGTGTTCTCTCCGGGGGCAATCAGCCCCAGCATTTT.

This clone was seen once. This chain connects TRBV27 to TRBJ2-5; 13 nucleotides match TRBD2. The CDR3 runs 15 residues. V lost 7 bases to trimming and J lost 5 bases; unmatched junction nucleotides: 7. The germline V gene has CDR1 MNHEY and CDR2 SMNVEV (reference sequence). Written as DNA, the CDR3 is TGTGCCAGCAAGGGACTAGCGGGATTTGGGGAGACCCAGTACTTC. This gives the protein CASKGLAGFGETQYF.

This sequence joins TRBV5-1 and TRBJ2-7; possible D gene TRBD2, 5 bases. V was clipped by 1 base and J by 0 bases, with 8 bases between them. This CDR3 has 14 residues. Looked up from germline, CDR1 is SGHRS and CDR2 is YFSETQ. CDR3 loop: CASSLWTGSYEQYF. The CDR3 DNA follows: TGCGCCAGCAGCTTGTGGACTGGCTCCTACGAGCAGTACTTC.

The rearrangement links TRBV7-9 to TRBJ1-1; 10 nucleotides agree with TRBD1. The CDR3 has 16 amino acids. From germline, CDR1 is SEHNR and CDR2 FQNEAQ (reference sequence). Trimming removed 2 bases from V and 0 bases from J; junction bases left unmatched: 3. In nucleotides, the CDR3 is TGTGCCAGCAGCTTATACGGGACAGGGGTGAACACTGAAGCTTTCTTT. Protein product: CASSLYGTGVNTEAFF.

This clone was seen more than once but under ten times. Here the CDR3 DNA reads TGTGCCAGCAGCTTGGGAGTAGATGGCTACACCTTC. Translating gives CASSLGVDGYTF. The V and J genes are TRBV5-4 and TRBJ1-2, with D uncertain. Trimming stripped 0 bases from V and 6 bases from J, with 6 bases between. This CDR3 spans 12 amino acids. The germline gives CDR1 SGHNT, CDR2 YYREEE (reference sequence).

The gene calls are TRBV29-1 and TRBJ1-3; D is perhaps TRBD1 (5 bases). This CDR3 is built from 14 residues. Germline V CDR1 and CDR2: SQVTM, ANQGSEA. V was trimmed by 6 bases and J by 0 bases, leaving 12 bases between them. The CDR3 protein is CSVGGDLSGNTIYF. DNA for the CDR3: TGCAGCGTGGGAGGGGATCTCTCTGGAAACACCATATATTTT.

The gene calls are TRBV5-1 and TRBJ2-5; D gene unclear. The V gene's germline CDR1 is SGHRS and CDR2 YFSETQ. The CDR3 spans 12 residues. The V gene lost 2 bases and the J gene lost 4 bases, with 6 bases spanning the gap. This CDR3 is CASSFKGETQYF. In DNA, the CDR3 is TGCGCCAGCAGCTTTAAGGGAGAGACCCAGTACTTC.

The rearrangement links TRBV6-6 to TRBJ2-3; a weak D match, TRBD1 (5 bases). CDR3 size: 14 residues. The ends were cut back, 5 bases at V and 7 bases at J, with 16 bases in the middle. CDR1 and CDR2 from the germline V gene are MNHNY and SVGAGI (reference sequence). CDR3 amino acids: CASSPDSNRYTQYF. The CDR3 nucleotides read TGTGCCAGCAGTCCCGACAGTAATCGATATACGCAGTATTTT.

The chain links TRBV6-1 to TRBJ1-2; D remains ambiguous. The V gene's germline CDR1 is MNHNS and CDR2 SASEGT. V was pared by 2 bases and J by 3 bases, with 7 bases between. This CDR3 region has 13 residues. CDR3 sequence: CASSERGDYGYTF. The CDR3 nucleotides are TGTGCCAGCAGTGAACGGGGAGACTATGGCTACACCTTC.

Remarks on this clone: Its ends do not fully match the called genes, so a read error is possible. This chain uses TRBV27 with TRBJ2-1; the D call may be TRBD1 or TRBD2 (5 bases each). Germline CDR1 is MNHEY and CDR2 is SMNVEV (reference sequence). The CDR3 runs 12 residues. CDR3 amino acids: CASSLTGTILLF. DNA for the CDR3: TGTGCCAGCAGTTTAACGGGGACGATCCTACTCTTC.

This chain uses TRBV7-9 with TRBJ2-2; no firm D call. The CDR3 has 13 amino acids. CDR1 and CDR2 from the germline V gene are SEHNR and FQNEAQ (reference sequence). V lost 6 bases, J lost 1 base, and 6 bases lay in between. The CDR3 sequence: CASRRRNTGELFF. For the CDR3, the DNA is TGTGCCAGCAGACGGAGGAACACCGGGGAGCTGTTTTTT.